The rows below give T cell receptor beta chains drawn from one sample of a study of T-cell memory formation after mild COVID-19. TCRdb reprocessed the 5' RACE reads via MiXCR and lists one record per CDR3 protein. The top ten hold around 13% of the sample, which has 450,000 to 700,000 distinct CDR3 sequences, roughly 18% seen once. Sequencing used PBMCs or a T cell subset sorted from them (not recorded which). The receptors were sampled from an adult woman who had mild COVID-19 (a few samples of this study predate the infection). Cell type and time point are not known. The CDR3 runs from the conserved cysteine through the conserved F or W. A D gene is named only where the DNA matches it firmly. The size of a clone is reported for some rows only, either as once, few or many, or as a class for expanded clones.

cdr3_nt | cdr3_aa | d_call | j_call | clone_size | v_call
TGTGCCATCAGGGCTGACTCCTACGAGCAGTACTTC | CAIRADSYEQYF | . | TRBJ2-7 | . | TRBV10-3
TGCAGTGCTAGAGGCAACAGGGGGAATAATCTGAATGAGCAGTTCTTC | CSARGNRGNNLNEQFF | TRBD1 | TRBJ2-1 | few | TRBV20-1
TGTGCCAGTCTCATGGACGAGCAGTACTTC | CASLMDEQYF | . | TRBJ2-7 | . | TRBV12-3/TRBV12-4
TGTGCCAGCAGTTACTCGACGGCCCCTGGCGTTGGGAATTCACCCCTCCACTTT | CASSYSTAPGVGNSPLHF | . | TRBJ1-6 | . | TRBV6-5
TGTGCCAGCAGTTCCGCTCGGGAGGGCCTGACAGATACGCAGTATTTT | CASSSAREGLTDTQYF | TRBD2 | TRBJ2-3 | . | TRBV6-5
TGTGCCAGTAGTGGAGGGAGTCCTAGCAATCAGCCCCAGCATTTT | CASSGGSPSNQPQHF | . | TRBJ1-5 | few | TRBV19
TGTGCCAGCAGCTTAGCGCGGGGACTGGGAGGGGAGACCCAGTACTTC | CASSLARGLGGETQYF | TRBD2 | TRBJ2-5 | . | TRBV7-2
TGTGCCAGCAGCTCCGAGGGACTAGCGGGAGCGAGTGAGCAGTTCTTC | CASSSEGLAGASEQFF | TRBD2 | TRBJ2-1 | few | TRBV7-3
TGTGCCAGCAGCTTATTTTCTAGCGGGACCGTCACAGATACGCAGTATTTT | CASSLFSSGTVTDTQYF | TRBD2 | TRBJ2-3 | . | TRBV7-6
TGTGCCAGCAGTTTAAGTTTCCAGGGCCAAGAGACCCAGTACTTC | CASSLSFQGQETQYF | . | TRBJ2-5 | . | TRBV12-3/TRBV12-4
TGTGCCAGCAGGCTAGCGGGAGCGGGGCGGGTCGAGCAGTACTTC | CASRLAGAGRVEQYF | TRBD2 | TRBJ2-7 | few | TRBV6-5
TGTGCCAGTAGCGACTCCGGAAGGTCCGGGGCCAACGTCCTGACTTTC | CASSDSGRSGANVLTF | . | TRBJ2-6 | . | TRBV19
TGTGCCAGCAGTTACTCGGGCGGTTCTCAAGAGACCCAGTACTTC | CASSYSGGSQETQYF | . | TRBJ2-5 | many | TRBV6-5
TGTGCCAGCAGTGAAGCGCTTCCGTCGGCGGTCCAAGCCGGGGAGCTGTTTTTT | CASSEALPSAVQAGELFF | . | TRBJ2-2 | few | TRBV2
TGTGCCAGCAGCTTCGGGACCTTCGGCCCGAATAGCAATCAGCCCCAGCATTTT | CASSFGTFGPNSNQPQHF | . | TRBJ1-5 | . | TRBV5-6
TGCAGCGTTGAGTGGGGGCAGGGGATTGAAGCTTTCTTT | CSVEWGQGIEAFF | . | TRBJ1-1 | few | TRBV29-1
TGTGCCTGGAGTGTAAGGGGCAGAATCAATGAAAAACTGTTTTTT | CAWSVRGRINEKLFF | . | TRBJ1-4 | many | TRBV30
TGTGCCAGCAGCTTGCCCACTCGCACTGGGTACAATGAGCAGTTCTTC | CASSLPTRTGYNEQFF | . | TRBJ2-1 | few | TRBV5-4
TGTGCCAGCAGCATCGGGACTATGAACACTGAAGCTTTCTTT | CASSIGTMNTEAFF | . | TRBJ1-1 | few | TRBV6-2/TRBV6-3
TGTGCCAGCAGTGCTGAGACAGGGTTTAATCAGCCCCAGCATTTT | CASSAETGFNQPQHF | TRBD1 | TRBJ1-5 | . | TRBV2
TGTGCCAGCAGTTTTCCGGGGCAGGCACAAGAGACCCAGTACTTC | CASSFPGQAQETQYF | . | TRBJ2-5 | . | TRBV6-6
TGTGCCACCAGCAGAGATCTGGTGGCAGACGAGCAGTACTTC | CATSRDLVADEQYF | . | TRBJ2-7 | . | TRBV15
TGTGCCAGCAGTCCCCTAGTACGGGATGAGCAGTTCTTC | CASSPLVRDEQFF | . | TRBJ2-1 | . | TRBV27
TGTGCCAGCAGCTCACGGATGCGGGGACCCACAGATACGCAGTATTTT | CASSSRMRGPTDTQYF | . | TRBJ2-3 | . | TRBV3-1
TGTGCCAGCAGTGCTGGCGGGTTTGGTCGAGATACGCAGTATTTT | CASSAGGFGRDTQYF | . | TRBJ2-3 | . | TRBV2
TGCGCCAGCAGCTTCGACAGAGTGAAAGAGACCCAGTACTTC | CASSFDRVKETQYF | . | TRBJ2-5 | many | TRBV5-1
TGTGCCAGCAGCCCCTTAGCGGGAACCACAGATACGCAGTATTTT | CASSPLAGTTDTQYF | TRBD2 | TRBJ2-3 | . | TRBV7-9
TGCAGTGCTAGAGAGGTCCCGTTCGGTCGAGGGGGGCGCGTAGACGGGGAGCTGTTTTTT | CSAREVPFGRGGRVDGELFF | . | TRBJ2-2 | . | TRBV20-1
TGTGCCACCAGTGATCCCCCATACAATGAGCAGTTCTTC | CATSDPPYNEQFF | . | TRBJ2-1 | many | TRBV24-1
TGTGCCAGCAGCTCCACCGGGGGACCGAGGAATACGCAGTATTTT | CASSSTGGPRNTQYF | . | TRBJ2-3 | . | TRBV7-3